The clone carrying this T cell receptor beta chain was counted between two and nine times. Its antigen is unknown. The data stem from a study of T cells in Graves' hyperthyroidism and ophthalmopathy. Study-level points and caveats: Most clonotypes expanded in the thyroid (above 0.001) were also present in blood. Progression to ophthalmopathy was predicted a median of 6.5 months early. Stable hyperthyroidism was told apart from ophthalmopathy by a model built on 13 V-J features.

Amplification of TCR beta CDR3 regions was performed using RNA transcripts as template. Using the HTBI primer set, a first-round RT-PCR was run on the TCR CDR3. TCRdb fed the multiplex PCR reads into MiXCR, producing one record per CDR3 protein. The sample lists around 600,000 distinct CDR3 sequences, just under 45% occurring once. From germline, CDR1 is DFQATT and CDR2 SNEGSKA (reference sequence). Trimming cost V 3 bases and J 4 bases, with 9 bases left between them. The CDR3 length is 13 residues. This clonotype was obtained from an adult man with Graves' disease, either hyperthyroidism or ophthalmopathy (not recorded which). The chain joins TRBV20-1 to TRBJ2-2; D gene unclear. Sequencing was performed on peripheral blood or thyroid tissue (not recorded which). The CDR3, as DNA: TGCAGTGCTAGCCCGGGTGGCACCGGGGAGCTGTTTTTT. It translates to CSASPGGTGELFF.